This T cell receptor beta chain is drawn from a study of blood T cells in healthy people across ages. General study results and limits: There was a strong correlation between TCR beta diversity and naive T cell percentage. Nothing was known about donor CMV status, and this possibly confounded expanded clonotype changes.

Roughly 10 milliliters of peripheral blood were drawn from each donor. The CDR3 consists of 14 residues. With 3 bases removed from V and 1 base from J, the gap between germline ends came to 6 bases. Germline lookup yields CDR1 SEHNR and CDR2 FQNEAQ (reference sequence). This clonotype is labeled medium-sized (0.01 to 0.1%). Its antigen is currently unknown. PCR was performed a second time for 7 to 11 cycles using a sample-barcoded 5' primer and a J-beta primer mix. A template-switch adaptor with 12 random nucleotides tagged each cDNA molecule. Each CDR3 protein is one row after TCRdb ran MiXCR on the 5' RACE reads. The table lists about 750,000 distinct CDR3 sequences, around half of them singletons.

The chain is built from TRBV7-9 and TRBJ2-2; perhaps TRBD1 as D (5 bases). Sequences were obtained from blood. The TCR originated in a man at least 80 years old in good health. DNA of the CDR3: TGTGCCAGCAGCTTTGACAGGAACACCGGGGAGCTGTTTTTT. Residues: CASSFDRNTGELFF.